These 32 T cell receptor beta chains were all obtained from the same sample, sequenced in a study of Graves' ophthalmopathy and Graves' hyperthyroidism. The TCR beta CDR3 regions underwent amplification from RNA transcripts. The authors performed first-round RT-PCR with HTBI primers and then a second-round multiplex PCR. TCRdb reanalysed the multiplex PCR reads using MiXCR and keeps one entry per CDR3 protein. The table lists about 500,000 distinct CDR3 sequences, 13% to 15% of them singletons. Sequenced: blood. These TCRs come from a woman aged 25-40 years with Graves' ophthalmopathy.

This clonotype appeared many times. The rearrangement joins TRBV7-6 to TRBJ2-7; a weak D match, TRBD1 (6 bases). The CDR3 has 14 amino acids. The germline V gene encodes CDR1 SGHVS and CDR2 FNYEAQ. The V and J ends lost 3 bases and 4 bases respectively, with 13 bases between them. The CDR3 DNA is TGTGCCAGCAGCTTTGGGGGCGTCCCTTACGAGCAGTACTTC. Translation gives CASSFGGVPYEQYF. Complete variable domain (other parts from reference TRBV7-6 and TRBJ2-7): GAGVSQSPRYKVTKRGQDVALRCDPISGHVSLYWYRQALGQGPEFLTYFNYEAQQDKSGLPNDRFSAERPEGSISTLTIQRTEQRDSAMYRCASSFGGVPYEQYFGPGTRLTVT.

With regard to this clonotype: A read error is likely, as this CDR3 ends without the conserved phenylalanine or tryptophan. It is unclear where the CDR3 begins or ends on the DNA, so no DNA is shown, and the CDR3 is as TCRdb lists it. CDR3 residues: CASRLPAREDKMNTEACL. The chain uses TRBV11-1 and TRBJ1-1; TRBD1 is the table's D call, not checked against the DNA. The length of the CDR3 is 18 amino acids, counting both ends. Per germline, CDR1 SGHAT and CDR2 FQDESV (reference sequence).

This clonotype turned up a few times. The chain couples TRBV20-1 to TRBJ2-2, with D possibly being TRBD1 (6 bases). With 1 base removed from V and 1 base from J, the gap between germline ends came to 7 bases. Germline CDR1 reads DFQATT; CDR2 reads SNEGSKA (reference sequence). The CDR3 contains 14 residues. CDR3 sequence: CSARGGQNTGELFF. The CDR3 nucleotides are TGCAGTGCTAGAGGGGGACAGAACACCGGGGAGCTGTTTTTT.

V usage is TRBV5-1 and J usage is TRBJ1-2; the match to TRBD1 covers 7 bases. The germline V gene encodes CDR1 SGHRS and CDR2 YFSETQ. V lost 0 bases, J lost 2 bases, and 10 bases stayed unmatched. The CDR3 totals 17 residues. The CDR3 sequence: CASSLANSGRGNYGYTF. DNA of the CDR3: TGCGCCAGCAGCTTGGCCAATAGCGGCAGGGGGAACTATGGCTACACCTTC.

This clonotype was counted at least ten times. The chain carries TRBV7-3 and TRBJ2-2; D is unclear. The length of the CDR3 is 14 residues. Germline CDR1 SGHTA, CDR2 FQGTGA. V was trimmed by 2 bases and J by 4 bases, leaving 8 bases between them. CDR3 coding DNA: TGTGCCAGCAGCTTACCGGGCCCCACCGGGGAGCTGTTTTTT. Protein sequence: CASSLPGPTGELFF.

At least ten counts were recorded for this clonotype. The gene calls are TRBV20-1 and TRBJ2-7; 13 nucleotides match TRBD2. CDR3 size: 15 residues. In germline, CDR1 is DFQATT, CDR2 SNEGSKA (reference sequence). The V segment lost 3 bases and the J segment 3 bases; nucleotides outside the gene matches: 5. CDR3 in DNA: TGCAGTGCTAGGGCGACTAGCGGGGGGCTCTACGAGCAGTACTTC. Protein product: CSARATSGGLYEQYF.

This chain uses TRBV9 with TRBJ2-5, with 8 bases that match TRBD2. The J segment lost 4 bases and the V segment lost 4 bases, leaving 9 bases of the junction unmatched. The CDR3 runs to 15 residues. Germline assignment: CDR1 SGDLS and CDR2 YYNGEE. The CDR3 region is CASSSEPAGGETQYF. CDR3 DNA sequence: TGTGCCAGCAGCAGCGAGCCGGCGGGGGGAGAGACCCAGTACTTC.

This clonotype appeared many times. V gene TRBV18 combines with J gene TRBJ2-7; TRBD1 matches 10 bases. The CDR3 runs 14 residues. V dropped 8 bases and J dropped 7; count of bases not matched to a gene: 11. Germline lookup yields CDR1 KGHSH and CDR2 LQKENI. The CDR3 bases are TGTGCCAGCGCCGCCGGGACAGGGGCGAGGGAGCAGTACTTC. As protein: CASAAGTGAREQYF.

A few counts support this clonotype. The chain is built from TRBV4-1 and TRBJ1-6; the D is unclear. The germline V and J ends were trimmed by 1 base and 6 bases, with 10 bases remaining between them. From germline, CDR1 is MGHRA and CDR2 YSYEKL. The CDR3 contains 15 residues. CDR3 sequence: CASSQVVQVNSPLHF. For the CDR3, the DNA is TGCGCCAGCAGCCAAGTGGTCCAGGTTAATTCACCCCTCCACTTT.

This clonotype showed up many times. The rearrangement joins TRBV28 to TRBJ1-1, with 9 bases that match TRBD1. The CDR3 totals 15 residues. V shed 2 bases and J 2 bases; nucleotides not matched to a gene: 3. Germline CDR1 MDHEN, CDR2 SYDVKM. The CDR3 DNA reads as TGTGCCAGCAGTTTAGGGGACAGGGTTAACACTGAAGCTTTCTTT. This translates into CASSLGDRVNTEAFF.

This clonotype was recorded a few times. The gene calls are TRBV28 and TRBJ2-7; D is unclear. V lost 2 bases and J lost 3, with 11 bases in between. The CDR3 extends over 14 amino acids. Germline assignment: CDR1 MDHEN and CDR2 SYDVKM. CDR3 DNA: TGTGCCAGCAGTTTACCGCAATATCTCTACGAGCAGTACTTC. Protein sequence: CASSLPQYLYEQYF.

This clonotype was observed many times. The J gene is TRBJ1-2, the V gene TRBV6-5, with a tentative D call TRBD1 (6 bases). The CDR3 has 13 residues. Looked up from germline, CDR1 is MNHEY and CDR2 is SVGAGI. Trimming shortened V by 2 bases and J by 2 bases, and 6 bases separated the two germline ends. The CDR3 DNA reads TGTGCCAGCAGTTACGGGACAAACTATGGCTACACCTTC. Residues: CASSYGTNYGYTF.

The table lists this clonotype with many counts. The CDR3 sequence is CASSYTRWDRGPYEQYF. The CDR3 nucleotides read TGTGCCAGCAGTTACACGAGGTGGGACAGGGGGCCCTACGAGCAGTACTTC. The rearrangement joins TRBV6-5 to TRBJ2-7; 12 nucleotides align to TRBD1. The V and J ends lost 2 bases and 2 bases, in that order; junction bases with no gene match: 7. Germline values: CDR1 MNHEY, CDR2 SVGAGI. The CDR3 length is 17 residues.

This clonotype was observed many times. This chain uses TRBV6-5 with TRBJ1-6, with TRBD1 matching over 8 bases. Germline V gene lookup returns CDR1 MNHEY and CDR2 SVGAGI. The V gene end was trimmed by 8 bases and the J gene end by 5 bases; junction bases not matched to a gene: 2. This CDR3 spans 13 amino acids. The CDR3 here is CASGQGNNSPLHF. DNA for the CDR3: TGTGCCAGCGGACAGGGAAATAATTCACCCCTCCACTTT.

Ten or more counts support this clonotype. This chain links TRBV19 with TRBJ2-3; 12 nucleotides agree with TRBD2. CDR1 is LNHDA, CDR2 SQIVND, per germline (reference sequence). The CDR3 is 18 residues long. V trimming: 6 bases; J trimming: 1 base; junction bases outside the gene matches: 11. CDR3 loop: CASRPARTSGARTDTQYF. The DNA of the CDR3 is TGTGCCAGTAGACCCGCGCGGACTAGCGGGGCCCGCACAGATACGCAGTATTTT.

This clonotype was observed many times. The chain recombines TRBV19 with TRBJ2-2; 7 bases line up with TRBD1. The CDR3 has 17 residues. With V trimmed by 5 bases and J by 3 bases, 12 bases remained unmatched. The germline V gene has CDR1 LNHDA and CDR2 SQIVND (reference sequence). This CDR3 is CASSAQGYTGDTGELFF. The CDR3 region has the DNA TGTGCCAGTAGTGCGCAAGGCTACACAGGGGACACCGGGGAGCTGTTTTTT.

This clonotype was counted at least ten times. The J gene is TRBJ2-5, the V gene TRBV7-8; D might be TRBD2 (5 bases). This CDR3 comprises 15 residues. V was trimmed by 1 base and J by 5 bases, leaving 14 bases between them. Per germline, CDR1 SGHVS and CDR2 FQNEAQ. The CDR3 sequence: CASSLDRERAETQYF. CDR3 DNA sequence: TGTGCCAGCAGCTTAGATCGGGAAAGGGCGGAGACCCAGTACTTC. The entire variable domain, with the rest obtained from reference TRBV7-8 and TRBJ2-5, is as follows: GAGVSQSPRYKVAKRGQDVALRCDPISGHVSLFWYQQALGQGPEFLTYFQNEAQLDKSGLPSDRFFAERPEGSVSTLKIQRTQQEDSAVYLCASSLDRERAETQYFGPGTRLLVL.

This clonotype was counted ten times or more. V is TRBV11-2 and J is TRBJ1-1; tentative D call: TRBD1 (5 bases). Looked up from germline, CDR1 is SGHAT and CDR2 is FQNNGV. Between the trimmed V and J ends, which lost 3 bases and 1 base, there was a span of 9 bases. The CDR3 has 14 residues. The CDR3 DNA reads as TGTGCCAGCAGCTTCAGGGTTAAGAACACTGAAGCTTTCTTT. It translates to CASSFRVKNTEAFF.

This clonotype was recorded many times. V usage is TRBV6-1 and J usage is TRBJ1-3; D is unclear. The CDR3 consists of 12 residues. Germline values: CDR1 MNHNS, CDR2 SASEGT. The V end was cut by 4 bases, the J end by 2 bases, with 3 bases between. CDR3 region: CASSGAGNTIYF. CDR3 DNA: TGTGCCAGCAGTGGGGCTGGAAACACCATATATTTT.

In this sample, this clonotype turned up many times. This chain joins TRBV6-1 and TRBJ1-1; TRBD1 matches 8 bases. Germline CDR1 MNHNS, CDR2 SASEGT. CDR3 length: 14 residues. V dropped 3 bases and J dropped 5; count of bases not matched to a gene: 5. CDR3 protein: CASSDPRGRTEAFF. The CDR3 DNA sequence: TGTGCCAGCAGTGATCCCAGGGGGCGAACTGAAGCTTTCTTT.

At least ten counts were recorded for this clonotype. This chain joins TRBV6-5 and TRBJ2-7, with D perhaps TRBD2 (6 bases). The germline gives CDR1 MNHEY, CDR2 SVGAGI. The CDR3 spans 11 residues. Between the trimmed V and J ends, which lost 3 bases and 7 bases, there was a span of 7 bases. This chain's CDR3 is CASSYAGEQYF. The CDR3, as DNA: TGTGCCAGCAGTTATGCGGGGGAGCAGTACTTC.

This clonotype was picked up many times. This rearrangement joins TRBV25-1 to TRBJ1-3, with D hard to call. The CDR3 totals 14 residues. The V end lost 9 bases, the J end lost 0 bases, and 12 bases lay between the germline ends. Looked up from germline, CDR1 is MGHDK and CDR2 is SYGVNS. The CDR3 protein is CASTLGNSGNTIYF. CDR3 bases: TGTGCCAGTACCTTGGGAAACTCTGGAAACACCATATATTTT.

This clonotype has a count of ten or more. The chain uses TRBV30 and TRBJ1-5; D is undetermined. V gave up 5 bases and J gave up 3 bases, with 8 bases separating them. Per germline, CDR1 GTSNPN and CDR2 SVGIG (reference sequence). This CDR3 has 12 residues. The CDR3 DNA reads as TGTGCCTGGTCGGAGGACAATCAGCCCCAGCATTTT. Its translation: CAWSEDNQPQHF.

In the case of this clonotype: Since a much larger clone is just one base distant, this may be a read error. The V and J genes are TRBV12-5 and TRBJ2-2; the match to TRBD1 covers 8 bases. The CDR3 runs 18 residues. The germline V gene has CDR1 LGHNT and CDR2 FRNRAP. CDR3 loop: CASGFPDTGGTDTGELCF. CDR3 sequence (DNA): TGTGCTAGTGGTTTCCCCGATACAGGGGGAACGGACACCGGGGAGCTGTGTTTT. The full variable domain, in which reference TRBV12-5 and TRBJ2-2 provide the parts outside the CDR3, is DARVTQTPRHKVTEMGQEVTMRCQPILGHNTVFWYRQTMMQGLELLAYFRNRAPLDDSGMPKDRFSAEMPDATLATLKIQPSEPRDSAVYFCASGFPDTGGTDTGELCFGEGSRLTVL.

This clonotype was recorded many times. The chain links TRBV5-5 to TRBJ1-1; D ambiguous. This CDR3 has 13 residues. V lost 3 bases and J lost 4, with 10 bases in between. Germline V gene lookup returns CDR1 SGHKS and CDR2 YYEKEE (reference sequence). CDR3 loop: CASSSAAVTEAFF. As DNA, the CDR3 is TGTGCCAGCAGCTCCGCAGCGGTCACTGAAGCTTTCTTT.

The J gene is TRBJ2-5, the V gene TRBV30, with 8 bases lining up with TRBD2. Unmatched junction bases numbered 7, after V lost 8 bases and J lost 5 bases. In germline, CDR1 is GTSNPN, CDR2 SVGIG (reference sequence). CDR3 length equals 12 residues. As DNA, the CDR3 is TGTGCCCGGGGGGGGCGCAGGGAGACCCAGTACTTC. Translation gives CARGGRRETQYF.

The chain combines TRBV2 with TRBJ2-7; D perhaps matches TRBD1 (6 bases). The CDR3 sequence is 15 residues long. Germline V lookup: CDR1 SNHLY, CDR2 FYNNEI. Trimming shortened V by 3 bases and J by 2 bases, and 14 bases separated the two germline ends. The CDR3 loop is CASSDPHRAPYEQYF. CDR3 bases: TGTGCCAGCAGTGATCCCCACAGGGCCCCCTACGAGCAGTACTTC.

This clonotype occurred many times. V is TRBV20-1 and J is TRBJ2-2, with 9 bases matching TRBD1. The CDR3 contains 14 residues. Germline CDR1 is DFQATT and CDR2 is SNEGSKA (reference sequence). J lost 5 bases, V lost 6 bases, and 7 bases had no gene match. CDR3 DNA sequence: TGCAGTGCCCCGGGACAGGGAGGTACCGGGGAGCTGTTTTTT. It specifies CSAPGQGGTGELFF.

This clonotype was seen only a few times. The chain combines TRBV30 with TRBJ1-5; D might be TRBD1 (6 bases). V was cut by 1 base and J by 4 bases, with 8 bases left in between. This CDR3 is built from 13 residues. Germline CDR1 and CDR2: GTSNPN and SVGIG (reference sequence). The CDR3 protein is CAWSERGNQPQHF. In DNA, the CDR3 is TGTGCCTGGAGTGAAAGGGGGAATCAGCCCCAGCATTTT.

This clonotype was recorded many times. The CDR3 DNA follows: TGCAGTGCTAGAGGTTTGGACAGCCAAGAGACCCAGTACTTC. Translated, it gives CSARGLDSQETQYF. This rearrangement joins TRBV20-1 to TRBJ2-5, with D perhaps matching TRBD1 (6 bases). The germline V gene has CDR1 DFQATT and CDR2 SNEGSKA (reference sequence). V was shortened by 1 base and J by 1 base, with 10 bases between the two germline ends. The CDR3 has 14 residues.

In its sample, this clonotype was seen a few times. The chain recombines TRBV15 with TRBJ2-7, with 10 bases identical to TRBD2. This CDR3 region has 14 residues. Germline trimming cut 6 bases from V and 7 bases from J; bases unmatched to any gene: 9. Germline CDR1 reads LNHNV; CDR2 reads YYDKDF (reference sequence). The CDR3 nucleotides read TGTGCCACCAGTTGGAGCGGGGGGGCGGGGGAGCAGTACTTC. Protein sequence: CATSWSGGAGEQYF.

This clonotype was observed at least ten times. The rearrangement uses TRBV2 and TRBJ2-7; the D gene is possibly TRBD1 (5 bases). This CDR3 region has 13 residues. The germline V gene has CDR1 SNHLY and CDR2 FYNNEI. The germline V and J ends were trimmed by 9 bases and 3 bases, with 15 bases remaining between them. CDR3 residues: CASTFIDSYEQYF. For the CDR3, the DNA is TGTGCCAGTACATTTATAGACAGCTACGAGCAGTACTTC.